A single TCR beta chain is shown here with its context. The sample belongs to a study of long-term antiretroviral therapy in people with HIV. This CDR3 is 17 amino acids long. Germline V CDR1 and CDR2: MNHNS, SASEGT. V gave up 4 bases and J gave up 2 bases; unmatched junction bases: 7. Running of the v3.0 immunoSEQ assay took place at survey level. TCRdb keeps only in-frame clones here, not all; method: immunoSEQ multiplex PCR. The data contain fewer than 30,000 clones, more than 65% of them singletons. The chain combines TRBV6-1 with TRBJ2-5; 13 bases align to TRBD2. This specimen was unsorted PBMCs, taken 1.1 years before starting antiretroviral therapy. The TCR sequence derives from a woman aged 25 to 39 with HIV. The CDR3 nucleotides read TGTGCCAGCAGTGCCCTGACTAGCGGGGGGCTACAAGAGACCCAGTACTTC. Translated, it gives CASSALTSGGLQETQYF.